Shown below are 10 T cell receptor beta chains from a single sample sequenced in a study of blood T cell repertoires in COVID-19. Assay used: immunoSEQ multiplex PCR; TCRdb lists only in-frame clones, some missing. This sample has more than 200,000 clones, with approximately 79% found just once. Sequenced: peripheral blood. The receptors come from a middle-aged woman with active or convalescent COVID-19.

The CDR3 region has the DNA TGTGCCAGTAGTCCCCAAGGGGGCGGCTCTGGAAACACCATATATTTT. The encoded protein is CASSPQGGGSGNTIYF. The chain uses TRBV19 and TRBJ1-3, with TRBD1 identical over 7 bases. This CDR3 comprises 16 residues. CDR1 LNHDA and CDR2 SQIVND come from the germline V gene (reference sequence). The trim removed 5 bases at V and 0 bases at J, leaving 7 bases unmatched.

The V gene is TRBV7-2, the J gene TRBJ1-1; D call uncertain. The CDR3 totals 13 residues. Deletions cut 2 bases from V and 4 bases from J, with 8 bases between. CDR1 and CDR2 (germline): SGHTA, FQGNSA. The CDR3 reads CASSLTVTTEAFF. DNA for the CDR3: TGTGCCAGCAGCTTAACGGTCACCACTGAAGCTTTCTTT.

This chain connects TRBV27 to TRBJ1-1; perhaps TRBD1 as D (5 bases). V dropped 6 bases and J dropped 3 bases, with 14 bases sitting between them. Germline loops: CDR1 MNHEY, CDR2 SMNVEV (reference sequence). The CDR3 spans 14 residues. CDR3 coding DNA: TGTGCCAGCAGCAGGGAGGGTAGGGACACTGAAGCTTTCTTT. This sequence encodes CASSREGRDTEAFF.

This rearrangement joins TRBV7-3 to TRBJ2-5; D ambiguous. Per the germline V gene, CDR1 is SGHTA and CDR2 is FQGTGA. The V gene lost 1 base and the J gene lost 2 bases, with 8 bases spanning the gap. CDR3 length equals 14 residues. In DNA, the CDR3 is TGTGCCAGCAGCTTAATAGGCGGTCAAGAGACCCAGTACTTC. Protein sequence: CASSLIGGQETQYF.

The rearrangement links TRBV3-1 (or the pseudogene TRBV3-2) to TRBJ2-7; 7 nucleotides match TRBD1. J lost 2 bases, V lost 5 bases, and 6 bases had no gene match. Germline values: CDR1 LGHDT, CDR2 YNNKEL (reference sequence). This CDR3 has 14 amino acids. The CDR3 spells CASSSRTGPYEQYV. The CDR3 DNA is TGTGCCAGCAGCTCCCGGACAGGTCCCTACGAGCAGTACGTC.

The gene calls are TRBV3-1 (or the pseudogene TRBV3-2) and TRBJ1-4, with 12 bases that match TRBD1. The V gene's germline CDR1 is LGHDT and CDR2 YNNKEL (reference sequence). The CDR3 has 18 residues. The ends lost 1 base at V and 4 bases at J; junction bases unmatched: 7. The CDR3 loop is CASSQAGTGGFINEKLFF. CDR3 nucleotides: TGTGCCAGCAGCCAAGCCGGGACAGGGGGCTTTATTAATGAAAAACTGTTTTTT.

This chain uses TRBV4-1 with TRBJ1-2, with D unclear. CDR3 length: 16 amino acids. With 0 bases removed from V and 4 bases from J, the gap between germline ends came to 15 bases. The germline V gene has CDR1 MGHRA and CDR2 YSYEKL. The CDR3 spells CASSQDQRTQAYGYTF. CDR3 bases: TGCGCCAGCAGCCAAGATCAGAGAACGCAGGCCTATGGCTACACCTTC.

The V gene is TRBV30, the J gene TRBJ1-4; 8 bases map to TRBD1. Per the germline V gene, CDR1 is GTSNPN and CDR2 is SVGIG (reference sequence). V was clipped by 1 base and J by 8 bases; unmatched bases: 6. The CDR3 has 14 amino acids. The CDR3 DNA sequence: TGTGCCTGGAGTGAAGACAGGGGAGCCGAAAAACTGTTTTTT. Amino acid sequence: CAWSEDRGAEKLFF.

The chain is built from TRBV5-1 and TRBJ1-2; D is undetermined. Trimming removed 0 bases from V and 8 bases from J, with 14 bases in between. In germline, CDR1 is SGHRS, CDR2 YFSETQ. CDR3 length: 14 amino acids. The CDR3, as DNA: TGCGCCAGCAGCTTGGAGCGCGGAGGTCAAGGCTACACCTTC. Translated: CASSLERGGQGYTF.

CDR3 amino acids: CASSSDPRGTYGYTF. DNA for the CDR3: TGTGCCAGCAGCTCAGACCCCAGGGGGACCTATGGCTACACCTTC. The chain couples TRBV7-8 to TRBJ1-2, with 7 bases that match TRBD1. This CDR3 is 15 amino acids long. Trimming cost V 4 bases and J 4 bases; bases outside gene matches: 9. Germline V gene data show CDR1 as SGHVS and CDR2 as FQNEAQ.